This record covers a single T cell receptor (beta chain). The antigen is not known. TCR beta CDR3 sequences were amplified from RNA transcripts. The HTBI set primed first-round TCR CDR3 RT-PCR. MiXCR, applied by TCRdb to the multiplex PCR reads, yields one record per CDR3 protein. The data hold 400,000 to 550,000 distinct CDR3 sequences, with roughly 25% observed a single time. This specimen comes from a study of T cells in Graves' hyperthyroidism and ophthalmopathy. Overall study results and limits: Appearing also in blood were most of the thyroid clonotypes expanded above 0.001.

The CDR3 has 13 amino acids. Germline-derived CDR1 and CDR2 are SEHNR and FQNEAQ (reference sequence). V lost 6 bases to trimming and J lost 7 bases, with 12 bases between them. This clonotype was sampled from a woman in her thirties with Graves' ophthalmopathy. The V gene is TRBV7-9, the J gene TRBJ2-2, with no clear D. Material: blood. The CDR3 protein is CASSPRGFGELFF. CDR3 nucleotide sequence: TGTGCCAGCAGTCCGAGAGGTTTCGGGGAGCTGTTTTTT.